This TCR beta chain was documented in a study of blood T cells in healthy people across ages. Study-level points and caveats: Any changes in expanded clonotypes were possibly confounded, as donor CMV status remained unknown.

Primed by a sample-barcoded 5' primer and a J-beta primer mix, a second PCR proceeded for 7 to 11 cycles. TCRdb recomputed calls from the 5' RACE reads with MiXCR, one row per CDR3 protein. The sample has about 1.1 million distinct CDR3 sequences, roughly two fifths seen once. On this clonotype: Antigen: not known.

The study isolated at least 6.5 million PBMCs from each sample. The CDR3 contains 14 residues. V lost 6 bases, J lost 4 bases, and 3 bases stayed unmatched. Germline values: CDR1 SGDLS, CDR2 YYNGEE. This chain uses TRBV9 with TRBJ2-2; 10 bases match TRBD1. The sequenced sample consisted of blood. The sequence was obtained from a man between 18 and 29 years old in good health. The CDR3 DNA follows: TGTGCCAGCAAACGACAGGGGGCCACCGGGGAGCTGTTTTTT. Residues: CASKRQGATGELFF.